Ten or more counts support the clone carrying this T cell receptor (beta chain). These data belong to a study of regulatory T cells in long-lasting Graves disease. Time point here: newly diagnosed GD, antithyroid drugs for less than 3 months. After RNA was extracted from PBMCs, the TCR library was made from it. Germline V gene data show CDR1 as KGHDR and CDR2 as SFDVKD. CDR3 length: 15 amino acids. The J segment lost 5 bases and the V segment lost 4 bases, leaving 7 bases of the junction unmatched. The authors built TCR beta libraries using iRepertoire HTBI primers and Arm-PCR of CDR3 regions. MiXCR, run by TCRdb on the multiplex PCR reads, gives a single entry per CDR3 protein. The table lists about 320,000 distinct CDR3 sequences, 15% to 20% of them singletons, with more than 30% in the top ten.

The sequence was collected from a female donor with Graves disease. The rearrangement joins TRBV24-1 to TRBJ2-3; the match to TRBD1 covers 8 bases. This specimen consisted of peripheral blood mononuclear cells (PBMCs), obtained at new diagnosis, from a patient treated with antithyroid drugs. This chain's CDR3 is CATSDFGTGEDTQYF. The CDR3 bases are TGTGCCACCAGTGACTTTGGGACAGGAGAAGATACGCAGTATTTT.